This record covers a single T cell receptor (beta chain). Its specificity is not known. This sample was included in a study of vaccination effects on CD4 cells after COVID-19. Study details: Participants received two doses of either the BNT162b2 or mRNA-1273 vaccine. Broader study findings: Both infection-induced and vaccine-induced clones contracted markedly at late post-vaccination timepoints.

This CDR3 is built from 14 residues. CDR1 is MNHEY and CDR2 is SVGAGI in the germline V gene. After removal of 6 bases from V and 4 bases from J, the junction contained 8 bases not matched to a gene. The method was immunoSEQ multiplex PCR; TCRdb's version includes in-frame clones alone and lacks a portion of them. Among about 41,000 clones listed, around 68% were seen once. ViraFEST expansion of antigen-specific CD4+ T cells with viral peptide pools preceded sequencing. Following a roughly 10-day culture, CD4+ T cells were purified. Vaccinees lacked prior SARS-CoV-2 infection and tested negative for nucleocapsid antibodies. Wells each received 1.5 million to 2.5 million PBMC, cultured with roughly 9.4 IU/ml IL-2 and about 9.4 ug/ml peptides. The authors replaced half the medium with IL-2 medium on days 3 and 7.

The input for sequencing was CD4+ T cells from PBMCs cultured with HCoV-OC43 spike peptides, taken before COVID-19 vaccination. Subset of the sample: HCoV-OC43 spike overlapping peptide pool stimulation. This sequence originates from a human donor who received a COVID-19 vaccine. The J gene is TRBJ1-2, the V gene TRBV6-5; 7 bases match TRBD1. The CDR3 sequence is CASSPGGSGYGYTF. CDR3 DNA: TGTGCCAGCAGCCCAGGGGGGTCGGGCTATGGCTACACCTTC.